Following are 20 T cell receptor beta chains from one sample sequenced in a study of T cells in Graves' hyperthyroidism and ophthalmopathy. RNA transcripts yielded amplified TCR beta CDR3 regions. In the first-round RT-PCR of the TCR CDR3, the HTBI primer set was used. TCRdb used MiXCR to reprocess the multiplex PCR reads, holding one entry per CDR3 protein. The table shows 300,000 to 450,000 distinct CDR3 sequences, with approximately 14% occurring only once. Sequencing was performed on blood. These receptors originate from a woman aged 60 to 75 with Graves' hyperthyroidism.

This clonotype has only a few counts. The rearrangement joins TRBV27 to TRBJ2-7; 8 positions match TRBD2. The V gene end was trimmed by 9 bases and the J gene end by 3 bases; junction bases not matched to a gene: 16. Germline values: CDR1 MNHEY, CDR2 SMNVEV (reference sequence). The CDR3 spans 16 residues. CDR3 sequence: CASGEGGGNNRYEQYF. The DNA of the CDR3 is TGTGCCAGTGGGGAGGGCGGGGGGAACAATCGCTACGAGCAGTACTTC.

This clonotype was seen repeatedly, ten times or more. This chain uses TRBV5-1 with TRBJ1-3; 7 nucleotides line up with TRBD1. V lost 4 bases, J lost 1 base, and 11 bases stayed unmatched. Germline-derived CDR1 and CDR2 are SGHRS and YFSETQ. The CDR3 is 17 residues long. CDR3 sequence (DNA): TGCGCCAGCAGCCCAAGGGGACAGCCCAATTCTGGAAACACCATATATTTT. This translates into CASSPRGQPNSGNTIYF.

Ten or more counts support this clonotype. This chain links TRBV7-2 with TRBJ2-1, with 12 bases aligning to TRBD1. CDR1 is SGHTA and CDR2 is FQGNSA in the germline V gene. This CDR3 contains 15 residues. The J segment lost 8 bases and the V segment lost 3 bases, leaving 5 bases of the junction unmatched. The CDR3 loop reads CASSLGQGAWYEQFF. The DNA for the CDR3 is TGTGCCAGCAGCTTGGGACAGGGGGCTTGGTATGAGCAGTTCTTC.

This clonotype showed up many times. The V gene is TRBV28, the J gene TRBJ1-5; D not certain. The CDR3 has 12 amino acids. Trimming cost V 3 bases and J 0 bases, with 0 bases left between them. Germline V gene lookup returns CDR1 MDHEN and CDR2 SYDVKM. This CDR3 reads CASSFSNQPQHF. The CDR3 nucleotides are TGTGCCAGCAGTTTTAGCAATCAGCCCCAGCATTTT.

This clonotype was recorded many times. V is TRBV24-1 and J is TRBJ1-1; D remains unclear. Trimming left V 4 bases short and J 4 bases short, with 9 bases between. Germline-derived CDR1 and CDR2 are KGHDR and SFDVKD. The CDR3 is 13 amino acids. The CDR3 is CATSDPPGTEAFF. Here the CDR3 DNA reads TGTGCCACCAGTGACCCGCCAGGCACTGAAGCTTTCTTT.

This clonotype was recorded many times. The chain carries TRBV5-8 and TRBJ2-1; 15 bases are a match to TRBD2. Trimming removed 4 bases from V and 6 bases from J; junction bases left unmatched: 5. This CDR3 is built from 16 residues. CDR1 SGHTS and CDR2 YDEGEE come from the germline V gene. The CDR3 coding sequence is TGTGCCAGCAGCATGTCGGGACTAGCGGGAGGCAATGAGCAGTTCTTC. It translates to CASSMSGLAGGNEQFF. The complete variable domain, with remaining parts taken from reference TRBV5-8 and TRBJ2-1, reads EAGVTQSPTHLIKTRGQQATLRCSPISGHTSVYWYQQALGLGLQFLLWYDEGEERNRGNFPPRFSGRQFPNYSSELNVNALELEDSALYLCASSMSGLAGGNEQFFGPGTRLTVL.

V gene TRBV11-2 combines with J gene TRBJ2-7; 11 bases are shared with TRBD2. The CDR3 spans 16 residues. V shed 0 bases and J 4 bases; nucleotides not matched to a gene: 5. Per germline, CDR1 SGHAT and CDR2 FQNNGV. This CDR3 is CASSLDPGTSGYEQYF. The CDR3 nucleotides are TGTGCCAGCAGCTTAGACCCCGGGACTAGCGGTTACGAGCAGTACTTC.

A few counts support this clonotype. The J gene is TRBJ2-7, the V gene TRBV11-3; TRBD1 is a possible D gene (5 bases). Trimming took 6 bases from V and 0 from J, leaving 12 bases between them. This CDR3 spans 14 amino acids. Germline V lookup: CDR1 SGHNT, CDR2 YENEEA. The CDR3 is CASSGGHSSYEQYF. The CDR3 bases are TGTGCCAGCAGTGGCGGACACAGCTCCTACGAGCAGTACTTC.

Remarks on this clonotype: One base away lies a much larger clone, so this may be a sequencing read error. The J gene is TRBJ1-1, the V gene TRBV4-1, with TRBD1 as a possible D gene (6 bases). Deletions cut 0 bases from V and 4 bases from J, with 9 bases between. Germline lookup yields CDR1 MGHRA and CDR2 YSYEKL. The CDR3 loop spans 14 amino acids. CDR3 DNA sequence: TGCGCCAGCAGCCAAGAGCAAGGGGGCACTGAAGCTTTCTTT. This translates into CASSQEQGGTEAFF.

This clonotype was detected many times. This rearrangement joins TRBV12-3 or TRBV12-4 to TRBJ1-5; possible D gene TRBD1, 5 bases. V was trimmed by 8 bases and J by 0 bases, leaving 14 bases between them. This CDR3 spans 15 amino acids. This CDR3 reads CASAPTDYSNQPQHF. As DNA, the CDR3 is TGTGCCAGCGCCCCGACAGATTATAGCAATCAGCCCCAGCATTTT.

This clonotype was recorded many times. The V call is TRBV12-3 or TRBV12-4, the J call TRBJ2-1; D is unclear. The V end lost 5 bases, the J end lost 0 bases, and 11 bases lay between the germline ends. This CDR3 region has 15 residues. The CDR3 here is CASSMNPRSYNEQFF. The DNA for the CDR3 is TGTGCCAGCAGTATGAACCCGCGCTCCTACAATGAGCAGTTCTTC.

The rearrangement uses TRBV19 and TRBJ1-5, with 7 bases matching TRBD1. The CDR3 contains 14 residues. CDR1 and CDR2 (germline): LNHDA, SQIVND (reference sequence). Germline trimming cut 4 bases from V and 7 bases from J; bases unmatched to any gene: 7. The CDR3 DNA follows: TGTGCCAGTAGTACCCAAACAGGGGCACAGCCCCAGCATTTT. Residues: CASSTQTGAQPQHF.

This clonotype has at least ten counts. This sequence joins TRBV7-9 and TRBJ1-2, with 7 bases matching TRBD1. V dropped 2 bases and J dropped 4; count of bases not matched to a gene: 4. CDR3 length equals 14 residues. CDR1 SEHNR and CDR2 FQNEAQ come from the germline V gene (reference sequence). The CDR3 loop reads CASSLQTGIYGYTF. The CDR3 DNA is TGTGCCAGCAGCTTACAGACAGGGATCTATGGCTACACCTTC.

Many counts were recorded for this clonotype. The chain has TRBV2 and TRBJ1-2; 7 nucleotides align to TRBD1. The V gene end was trimmed by 3 bases and the J gene end by 8 bases; junction bases not matched to a gene: 15. The CDR3 covers 16 residues. The germline CDR1 and CDR2 sequences are SNHLY and FYNNEI. CDR3 sequence (DNA): TGTGCCAGCAGTGAGATGGGGACAGAATTATCTAGGGGCTACACCTTC. Encoded protein: CASSEMGTELSRGYTF.

J is TRBJ2-7 and V is TRBV6-1; D remains ambiguous. The CDR3 runs 10 residues. V lost 6 bases, J lost 7 bases, and 7 bases lay in between. From germline, CDR1 is MNHNS and CDR2 SASEGT. The CDR3 nucleotides read TGTGCCAGCAGGTACGGGGAGCAGTACTTC. Translation: CASRYGEQYF.

This clonotype was detected many times. The rearrangement joins TRBV28 to TRBJ1-2; the match to TRBD1 covers 7 bases. Germline V lookup: CDR1 MDHEN, CDR2 SYDVKM. With V trimmed by 4 bases and J by 8 bases, 4 bases remained unmatched. This CDR3 has 12 residues. The CDR3 protein is CASSSQGNGYTF. CDR3 DNA: TGTGCCAGCAGTTCACAGGGGAACGGCTACACCTTC.

There are many counts of this clonotype. This chain joins TRBV20-1 and TRBJ2-7; 10 nucleotides line up with TRBD2. The CDR3 is 15 amino acids. The germline gives CDR1 DFQATT, CDR2 SNEGSKA (reference sequence). V lost 4 bases and J lost 6; bases outside the gene matches: 12. The DNA for the CDR3 is TGCAGTGCTAATACTGAAGCGGGAGGGCGTGGCGAGCAGTACTTC. As protein: CSANTEAGGRGEQYF.

This clonotype has a handful of counts. The chain uses TRBV27 and TRBJ2-1; D call uncertain. The V and J ends lost 3 bases and 4 bases respectively, with 10 bases between them. This CDR3 spans 14 amino acids. Germline V gene data show CDR1 as MNHEY and CDR2 as SMNVEV (reference sequence). The CDR3 region is CASSFDTRYNEQFF. The CDR3 nucleotides read TGTGCCAGCAGTTTCGACACAAGATACAATGAGCAGTTCTTC.

The chain combines TRBV19 with TRBJ2-5, with TRBD1 identical over 7 bases. This CDR3 is built from 14 residues. The germline V gene has CDR1 LNHDA and CDR2 SQIVND (reference sequence). J lost 5 bases, V lost 5 bases, and 8 bases had no gene match. The CDR3 DNA follows: TGTGCCAGTAGTTTCAACAGGGGACAGGAGACCCAGTACTTC. Encoded protein: CASSFNRGQETQYF.

Ten or more counts support this clonotype. V and J are TRBV4-2 and TRBJ2-5, with 9 bases lining up with TRBD2. The CDR3 is 15 amino acids. V lost 2 bases to trimming and J lost 6 bases; unmatched junction nucleotides: 7. Germline V gene lookup returns CDR1 LGHNA and CDR2 YNFKEQ. CDR3 loop: CASSQYGGRGQTQYF. The CDR3 nucleotides are TGTGCCAGCAGCCAATATGGCGGGAGGGGGCAGACCCAGTACTTC.